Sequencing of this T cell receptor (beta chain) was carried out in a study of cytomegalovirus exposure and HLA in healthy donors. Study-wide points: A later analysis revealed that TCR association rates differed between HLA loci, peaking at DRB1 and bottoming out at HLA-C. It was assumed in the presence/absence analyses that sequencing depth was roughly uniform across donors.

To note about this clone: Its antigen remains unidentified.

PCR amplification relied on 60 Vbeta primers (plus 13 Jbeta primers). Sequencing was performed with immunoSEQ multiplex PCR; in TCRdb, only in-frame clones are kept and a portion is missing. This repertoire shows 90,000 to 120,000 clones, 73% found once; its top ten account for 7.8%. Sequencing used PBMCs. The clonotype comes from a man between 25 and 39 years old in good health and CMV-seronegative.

CDR3 nucleotides: TGTGCCAGTAGTATGGGACAGAGCAATCAGCCCCAGCATTTT. It codes for CASSMGQSNQPQHF. The rearrangement joins TRBV19 to TRBJ1-5; TRBD1 matches 7 bases. V lost 3 bases and J lost 1; bases outside the gene matches: 0. Germline V lookup: CDR1 LNHDA, CDR2 SQIVND (reference sequence). This CDR3 has 14 amino acids.